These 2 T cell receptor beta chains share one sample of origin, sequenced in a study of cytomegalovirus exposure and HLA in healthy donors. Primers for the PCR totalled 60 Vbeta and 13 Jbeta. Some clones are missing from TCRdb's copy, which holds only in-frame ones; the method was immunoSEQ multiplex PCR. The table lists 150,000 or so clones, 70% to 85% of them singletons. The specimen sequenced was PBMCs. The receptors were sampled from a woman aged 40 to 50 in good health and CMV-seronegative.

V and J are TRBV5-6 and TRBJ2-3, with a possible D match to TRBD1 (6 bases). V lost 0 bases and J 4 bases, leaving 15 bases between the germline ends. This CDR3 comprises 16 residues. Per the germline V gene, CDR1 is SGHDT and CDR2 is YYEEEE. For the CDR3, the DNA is TGTGCCAGCAGCTTGGACCCTCAGGGGCGGCCAGATACGCAGTATTTT. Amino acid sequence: CASSLDPQGRPDTQYF.

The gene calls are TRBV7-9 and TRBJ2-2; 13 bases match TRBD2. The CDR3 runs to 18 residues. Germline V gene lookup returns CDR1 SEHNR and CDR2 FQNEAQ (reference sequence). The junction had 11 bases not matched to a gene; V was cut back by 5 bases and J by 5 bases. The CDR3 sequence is CASSPTSGRASGTGELFF. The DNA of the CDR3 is TGTGCCAGCAGCCCTACTAGCGGGAGGGCCTCGGGAACCGGGGAGCTGTTTTTT.